This T cell receptor (beta chain) was sequenced during a study of blood T cell repertoires in COVID-19. In the original workflow: Nucleated cell counts were estimated from reference gene primer amplification. TCRdb's table, derived via immunoSEQ multiplex PCR, lists solely in-frame clones and lacks some. V and J calls and clone size are those listed in that table; D and trimming were worked out from the DNA. The sample lists hundreds of thousands of clones, about 87% occurring once. The sequence came from a man aged 60 to 69 with acute or convalescent COVID-19. Sequencing was performed on peripheral blood.

In DNA, the CDR3 is TGTGCCAGCAGCTCCCCGGGGGGGTCAATGTTTGAGCAGTTCTTC. This translates into CASSSPGGSMFEQFF. The chain carries TRBV7-8 and TRBJ2-1; 8 bases fit TRBD2. CDR1 and CDR2 from the germline V gene are SGHVS and FQNEAQ. The CDR3 runs to 15 residues. J gave up 9 bases and V 4 bases, and 11 bases lay outside the gene matches.